This passage covers 32 T cell receptor beta chains from one sample sequenced in a study of post-analysis software for immune sequencing data. Their cognate antigens are unknown. Broader study findings: In patients, about five TRBV segments were more frequent than in controls, with TRBV5-6, TRBV5-1 and TRBV20-1 among them.

cDNA libraries for TCR beta contained unique molecular identifiers. TCRdb re-called the PCR reads with MiXCR, one entry per CDR3 protein. Of about 430,000 distinct CDR3 sequences in the sample, 30% to 45% were seen once. What was sequenced was blood. These receptors all stem from a girl aged 2 to 10 with multiple sclerosis.

The rearrangement links TRBV3-1 to TRBJ2-7; TRBD2 aligns across 12 bases. Losses at the gene ends were 0 bases for V and 5 bases for J; bases not matched to a gene: 5. Germline lookup yields CDR1 LGHDT and CDR2 YNNKEL (reference sequence). The CDR3 runs to 16 residues. The CDR3 loop reads CASSQDLGLAGNEQYF. DNA of the CDR3: TGTGCCAGCAGCCAAGATCTTGGACTAGCGGGGAACGAGCAGTACTTC.

The chain couples TRBV2 to TRBJ1-4, with D hard to call. CDR1 is SNHLY and CDR2 is FYNNEI in the germline V gene. This CDR3 has 16 amino acids. V lost 6 bases, J lost 6 bases, and 20 bases lay in between. The CDR3 loop is CASSSLGPAGHEKLFF. Written as DNA, the CDR3 is TGTGCCAGCAGCTCCCTAGGTCCCGCCGGGCATGAAAAACTGTTTTTT.

This clonotype was seen repeatedly, ten times or more. The V and J genes are TRBV4-2 and TRBJ1-4; D unclear. This CDR3 contains 15 residues. CDR1 is LGHNA and CDR2 is YNFKEQ in the germline V gene. V was cut by 0 bases and J by 6 bases, with 11 bases left in between. This chain's CDR3 is CASSQEHRTDEKLFF. DNA for the CDR3: TGTGCCAGCAGCCAAGAGCACAGAACAGATGAAAAACTGTTTTTT.

The chain's CDR3 is CASSLGVGFSYEQYF. CDR3 nucleotides: TGCGCCAGCAGCTTAGGGGTGGGCTTCTCCTACGAGCAGTACTTC. The chain recombines TRBV5-1 with TRBJ2-7, with D tentatively TRBD1 (5 bases). CDR3 length equals 15 residues. Trimming left V 2 bases short and J 0 bases short, with 12 bases between. The germline gives CDR1 SGHRS, CDR2 YFSETQ.

The rearrangement links TRBV20-1 to TRBJ2-5; 7 nucleotides line up with TRBD1. The J call may be mistaken, given a closer DNA end match to TRBJ2-7. The CDR3 has 14 amino acids. Germline CDR1 reads DFQATT; CDR2 reads SNEGSKA (reference sequence). The CDR3 spells CSARGHDRENEQYF. CDR3 sequence (DNA): TGCAGTGCTAGAGGACACGACAGGGAGAACGAGCAGTACTTC.

The chain recombines TRBV6-5 with TRBJ1-4, with D perhaps TRBD1 (5 bases). Trimming stripped 0 bases from V and 4 bases from J, with 9 bases between. The CDR3 spans 15 residues. Germline V gene lookup returns CDR1 MNHEY and CDR2 SVGAGI. In nucleotides, the CDR3 is TGTGCCAGCAGTTACTCAGGGGCTCTTAATGAAAAACTGTTTTTT. This codes for CASSYSGALNEKLFF.

The CDR3: CASSFWQGKGTEAFF. Here the CDR3 DNA reads TGTGCCAGCAGCTTCTGGCAGGGGAAAGGCACTGAAGCTTTCTTT. The V call is TRBV7-9, the J call TRBJ1-1, with a possible D match to TRBD1 (6 bases). V was trimmed by 3 bases and J by 4 bases, leaving 15 bases between them. This CDR3 has 15 residues. Germline lookup yields CDR1 SEHNR and CDR2 FQNEAQ (reference sequence).

This clonotype was seen a single time. The genes are TRBV5-1 and TRBJ2-5; D is perhaps TRBD2 (5 bases). The CDR3 is 15 residues long. The germline gives CDR1 SGHRS, CDR2 YFSETQ. V dropped 3 bases and J dropped 4 bases, with 16 bases sitting between them. CDR3 sequence: CASSSAGRIGETQYF. CDR3 bases: TGCGCCAGCAGCTCCGCGGGCAGGATCGGAGAGACCCAGTACTTC.

The chain links TRBV4-3 to TRBJ1-6; TRBD1 is a possible D gene (5 bases). The CDR3 has 15 residues. The germline V and J ends were trimmed by 7 bases and 9 bases, with 19 bases remaining between them. From germline, CDR1 is LGHNA and CDR2 YSLEER. DNA of the CDR3: TGCGCCAGCACCCGAAGAAGGGACGGAGCTTCACCCCTCCACTTT. As protein: CASTRRRDGASPLHF.

The V call is TRBV5-1, the J call TRBJ1-4; 10 bases match TRBD1. This CDR3 has 15 residues. Trimming at V came to 5 bases and at J to 6 bases, leaving 7 bases not matched to a gene. The germline V gene encodes CDR1 SGHRS and CDR2 YFSETQ. The CDR3 nucleotides are TGCGCCAGCAGATCGGGACAGGGGCAGGATGAAAAACTGTTTTTT. This codes for CASRSGQGQDEKLFF.

The chain couples TRBV20-1 to TRBJ2-5, with 13 bases that match TRBD2. After removal of 6 bases from V and 4 bases from J, the junction contained 8 bases not matched to a gene. Germline CDR1 DFQATT, CDR2 SNEGSKA (reference sequence). The CDR3 totals 15 residues. The CDR3 reads CSADRGLAGVETQYF. CDR3 nucleotides: TGCAGTGCAGACCGAGGACTAGCGGGAGTAGAGACCCAGTACTTC.

This clonotype was observed a handful of times. V usage is TRBV10-3 and J usage is TRBJ2-7, with D possibly TRBD1 on 6 matching bases. This CDR3 is 13 amino acids long. CDR1 and CDR2 (germline): ENHRY, SYGVKD. V lost 4 bases to trimming and J lost 1 base, with 8 bases between them. The CDR3 bases are TGTGCCATCAGTGGACAGGAGTCCTACGAGCAGTACTTC. This codes for CAISGQESYEQYF.

V is TRBV25-1 and J is TRBJ2-1; 10 bases match TRBD1. V was pared by 8 bases and J by 8 bases, with 12 bases of the junction left unmatched. This CDR3 spans 15 amino acids. Germline values: CDR1 MGHDK, CDR2 SYGVNS. Written as DNA, the CDR3 is TGTGCCAGCGGCTGGTGGGACAGGGGTAACTATGAGCAGTTCTTC. Translation: CASGWWDRGNYEQFF.

V usage is TRBV7-3 and J usage is TRBJ2-1; D is uncertain. Trimming removed 1 base from V and 8 bases from J, with 9 bases in between. CDR1 is SGHTA, CDR2 FQGTGA, per germline. The CDR3 is 13 residues long. CDR3 in amino acids: CASSLRSGHEQFF. The CDR3 nucleotides read TGTGCCAGCAGCTTAAGGTCCGGCCATGAGCAGTTCTTC.

This clonotype has more than one count but fewer than ten. This chain connects TRBV12-3 or TRBV12-4 to TRBJ2-5; D possibly corresponds to TRBD2 (6 bases). Matching the DNA end better, TRBJ2-7 makes the J call doubtful. The CDR3 totals 13 residues. CDR3 sequence: CASSAGSVYEQYF. The CDR3 nucleotides read TGTGCCAGCAGTGCGGGGTCGGTCTACGAGCAGTACTTC.

V is TRBV20-1 and J is TRBJ2-7; tentatively, D is TRBD1 (5 bases). Trimming took off 6 bases at V and 5 bases at J, with 17 bases between the two ends. Germline V gene data show CDR1 as DFQATT and CDR2 as SNEGSKA (reference sequence). The CDR3 consists of 13 residues. CDR3 protein: CSARATDVHEQYF. CDR3 DNA: TGCAGTGCCCGCGCGACAGACGTCCACGAGCAGTACTTC.

This clonotype has more than one count but fewer than ten. The rearrangement uses TRBV12-3 or TRBV12-4 and TRBJ2-3; D is possibly TRBD2 (6 bases). Trimming removed 7 bases from V and 0 bases from J, with 17 bases in between. The CDR3 contains 16 residues. This CDR3 reads CASIPTEGPSTDTQYF. The CDR3 DNA is TGTGCCAGCATACCGACGGAGGGTCCTAGCACAGATACGCAGTATTTT.

Worth noting for this clonotype: Sequence at one end of the junction differs from germline and may be a read error. The J gene is TRBJ2-1, the V gene TRBV6-6; TRBD1 agrees at 8 bases. CDR1 is MNHNY, CDR2 SVGAGI, per germline (reference sequence). The CDR3 loop spans 16 amino acids. The CDR3 coding sequence is TGTGCCAACAGTTACTACCGACAGGGGTCCTACAATGAGCAGTTCTTC. Protein product: CANSYYRQGSYNEQFF.

This clonotype showed up just once. The chain joins TRBV4-1 to TRBJ1-2; 11 bases are shared with TRBD1. V shed 6 bases, J shed 8 bases, and the junction held 11 bases outside the gene matches. The CDR3 has 15 amino acids. The germline CDR1 and CDR2 sequences are MGHRA and YSYEKL. The CDR3 loop reads CASSALGQGAGGYTF. CDR3 coding DNA: TGCGCCAGCAGTGCCCTAGGACAGGGGGCGGGCGGCTACACCTTC.

The V and J genes are TRBV20-1 and TRBJ2-5; 11 nucleotides align to TRBD2. J gave up 9 bases and V 4 bases, and 10 bases lay outside the gene matches. The germline V gene has CDR1 DFQATT and CDR2 SNEGSKA (reference sequence). This CDR3 comprises 14 residues. CDR3 loop: CSAKTSGTSRAQYF. In DNA, the CDR3 is TGCAGTGCTAAGACTAGCGGGACCTCCCGGGCCCAGTACTTC.

The rearrangement links TRBV6-6 to TRBJ1-5; D uncertain. The CDR3 has 11 residues. V lost 6 bases, J lost 4 bases, and 4 bases lay in between. Per germline, CDR1 MNHNY and CDR2 SVGAGI (reference sequence). CDR3 nucleotides: TGTGCCAGCAGAGGTAATCAGCCCCAGCATTTT. Translated: CASRGNQPQHF.

This clonotype was found a few times. V and J are TRBV5-1 and TRBJ2-7; D might be TRBD2 (5 bases). V was shortened by 5 bases and J by 2 bases, with 14 bases between the two germline ends. Germline lookup yields CDR1 SGHRS and CDR2 YFSETQ. The CDR3 totals 14 residues. In nucleotides, the CDR3 is TGCGCCAGCAGGGAGGCCTCGGGCCCCTACGAGCAGTACTTC. Protein product: CASREASGPYEQYF.

This clonotype has only a few counts. This sequence joins TRBV6-2 or TRBV6-3 and TRBJ2-7; D is undetermined. Germline V lookup: CDR1 MNHEY, CDR2 SVGEGT. The CDR3 runs 15 residues. V was clipped by 0 bases and J by 1 base, with 10 bases between them. CDR3 region: CASSYSGQISYEQYF. In DNA, the CDR3 is TGTGCCAGCAGTTACTCGGGTCAGATTTCCTACGAGCAGTACTTC.

This clonotype was found a few times. The V and J genes are TRBV7-6 and TRBJ2-7; TRBD2 matches 8 bases. V was pared by 5 bases and J by 2 bases, with 8 bases of the junction left unmatched. This CDR3 is built from 15 residues. Germline CDR1 reads SGHVS; CDR2 reads FNYEAQ. The DNA for the CDR3 is TGTGCCAGCAGCCGGACGGCGGGGGGAACCTACGAGCAGTACTTC. Translating gives CASSRTAGGTYEQYF. Full variable domain (rest looked up from reference TRBV7-6 and TRBJ2-7): GAGVSQSPRYKVTKRGQDVALRCDPISGHVSLYWYRQALGQGPEFLTYFNYEAQQDKSGLPNDRFSAERPEGSISTLTIQRTEQRDSAMYRCASSRTAGGTYEQYFGPGTRLTVT.

In regard to this clonotype: One end of the junction fails to match germline, which may point to a read error. The J gene is TRBJ2-7, the V gene TRBV7-2; D is unclear. The CDR3 totals 18 residues. The germline V gene has CDR1 SGHTA and CDR2 FQGNSA. CDR3 sequence reads: CASTLSWYEADKDHEQYF. The CDR3 nucleotides are TGTGCCAGCACCTTATCTTGGTATGAGGCCGATAAGGATCACGAGCAGTACTTC. Complete variable domain (other parts from reference TRBV7-2 and TRBJ2-7): GAGVSQSPSNKVTEKGKDVELRCDPISGHTALYWYRQSLGQGLEFLIYFQGNSAPDKSGLPSDRFSAERTGGSVSTLTIQRTQQEDSAVYLCASTLSWYEADKDHEQYFGPGTRLTVT.

This clonotype was picked up a small number of times. This chain joins TRBV12-3 or TRBV12-4 and TRBJ2-7, with D possibly being TRBD2 (6 bases). This CDR3 spans 16 amino acids. Trimming pared 4 bases from V and 4 bases from J, leaving 20 bases between. For the CDR3, the DNA is TGTGCCAGCAGTTCTCACGGGTCGGAGGGACGGTACGAGCAGTACTTC. Translation gives CASSSHGSEGRYEQYF.

The table lists this clonotype with a few counts. J is TRBJ1-2 and V is TRBV7-8; D is perhaps TRBD1 (5 bases). CDR1 and CDR2 (germline): SGHVS, FQNEAQ. V was cut by 1 base and J by 4 bases, with 7 bases left in between. This CDR3 is 13 amino acids long. In nucleotides, the CDR3 is TGTGCCAGCAGCTTAGGCAGGGTCTATGGCTACACCTTC. Encoded protein: CASSLGRVYGYTF.

This clonotype was counted a few times. V and J are TRBV11-2 and TRBJ2-5, with D tentatively TRBD2 (6 bases). The CDR3 loop spans 12 amino acids. Per germline, CDR1 SGHAT and CDR2 FQNNGV. Trimming shortened V by 5 bases and J by 5 bases, and 9 bases separated the two germline ends. The CDR3 DNA follows: TGTGCCAGCAGCGTTGGGAGGGAGACCCAGTACTTC. Protein product: CASSVGRETQYF.

This chain joins TRBV20-1 and TRBJ1-2; TRBD1 aligns across 9 bases. Trimming removed 0 bases from V and 8 bases from J; junction bases left unmatched: 16. This CDR3 contains 17 residues. CDR1 DFQATT and CDR2 SNEGSKA come from the germline V gene (reference sequence). The CDR3 protein is CSARDTGTGTLFGGYTF. CDR3 nucleotide sequence: TGCAGTGCTAGAGATACTGGGACAGGGACCCTGTTTGGAGGCTACACCTTC.

The chain recombines TRBV20-1 with TRBJ1-5; TRBD1 matches 9 bases. CDR1 is DFQATT, CDR2 SNEGSKA, per germline (reference sequence). J lost 7 bases, V lost 3 bases, and 7 bases had no gene match. This CDR3 comprises 14 residues. CDR3 sequence reads: CSASLPQGAQPQHF. The DNA for the CDR3 is TGCAGTGCTAGCTTGCCACAGGGGGCGCAGCCCCAGCATTTT.

This clonotype appeared a few times. The genes are TRBV6-6 and TRBJ2-5; 10 bases are a match to TRBD2. The CDR3 contains 16 residues. With V trimmed by 2 bases and J by 4 bases, 7 bases remained unmatched. Germline V lookup: CDR1 MNHNY, CDR2 SVGAGI (reference sequence). CDR3 sequence (DNA): TGTGCCAGCAGTTACGGTCTAGCGGGGGTCCCAGAGACCCAGTACTTC. This codes for CASSYGLAGVPETQYF.

V is TRBV28 and J is TRBJ2-3; 10 nucleotides align to TRBD2. The CDR3 has 15 residues. Germline V gives CDR1 MDHEN, CDR2 SYDVKM. V lost 6 bases to trimming and J lost 6 bases; unmatched junction nucleotides: 9. The CDR3 loop is CASSPEREGRDTQYF. The CDR3 DNA follows: TGTGCCAGCAGCCCGGAGCGGGAGGGCCGGGATACGCAGTATTTT.